This section outlines one TCR beta chain sequence together with its context. Trimming pared 1 base from V and 3 bases from J, leaving 9 bases between. CDR3 size: 14 residues. Germline V gives CDR1 SNHLY, CDR2 FYNNEI. This sample is part of a study of T cell changes during pregnancy in multiple sclerosis. TCRdb keeps only in-frame clones here, not all; method: immunoSEQ multiplex PCR. The sample contains 60,000 to 75,000 clones, approximately 91% of which appear only once. The source material was peripheral blood, sampled in the third trimester of pregnancy. The source is a female donor with multiple sclerosis, enrolled in a pregnancy study. The rearrangement joins TRBV2 to TRBJ1-1; D remains ambiguous. CDR3 coding DNA: TGTGCCAGCAGTGAAGGTGGGGAGGACACTGAAGCTTTCTTT. It encodes CASSEGGEDTEAFF.